The T cell receptor (beta chain) under discussion was sequenced for a study of a mutant IDH1 vaccine in newly diagnosed glioma. Study in general: Treated patients, averaging approximately 40 years, were roughly 60% male and about 40% female. Patients' prior therapy spanned radiotherapy, temozolomide, or both; most underwent both.

Germline values: CDR1 SEHNR, CDR2 FQNEAQ (reference sequence). With V trimmed by 2 bases and J by 2 bases, 2 bases remained unmatched. The CDR3 is 15 amino acids. As for time point: week 47, end of study. In the vaccine, a single dose held 300 ug of the mutant IDH1 20-mer peptide, along with topical imiquimod. New WHO grade 3 or 4 astrocytomas that were IDH1-mutant and ATRX-lost occurred in the donors. In the case of this clone: Its cognate antigen is unknown.

The method was immunoSEQ multiplex PCR; TCRdb's version includes in-frame clones alone and lacks a portion of them. The repertoire holds tens of thousands of clones, with over 70% as singletons. Sequenced here: PBMCs, sampled from a glioma patient whose treatment included an IDH1 peptide vaccine. The source of this sequence is a man between 50 and 59 years old with glioma. The chain links TRBV7-9 to TRBJ2-1, with TRBD1 matching over 8 bases. The DNA of the CDR3 is TGTGCCAGCAGCTTAAAGGGACAGGCCTACAATGAGCAGTTCTTC. Protein: CASSLKGQAYNEQFF.